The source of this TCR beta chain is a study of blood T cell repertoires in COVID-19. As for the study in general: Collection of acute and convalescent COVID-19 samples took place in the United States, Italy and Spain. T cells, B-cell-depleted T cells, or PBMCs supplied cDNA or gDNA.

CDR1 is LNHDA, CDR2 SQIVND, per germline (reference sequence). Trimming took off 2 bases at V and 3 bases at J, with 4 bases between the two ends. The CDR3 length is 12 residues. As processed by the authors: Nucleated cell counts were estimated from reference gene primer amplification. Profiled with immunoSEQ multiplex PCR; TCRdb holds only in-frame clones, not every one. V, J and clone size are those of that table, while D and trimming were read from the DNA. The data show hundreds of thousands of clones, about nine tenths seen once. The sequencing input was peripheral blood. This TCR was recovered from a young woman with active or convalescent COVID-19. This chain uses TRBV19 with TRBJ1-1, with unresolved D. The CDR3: CASSIQDTEAFF. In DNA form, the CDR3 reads TGTGCCAGTAGTATACAGGACACTGAAGCTTTCTTT.